Listed here are 15 T cell receptor beta chains from one sample, sequenced in a study of T cells after yellow fever vaccination (dated by TCRdb to between 2017 and 2020). To prepare the library, 5' RACE was applied. These reads were obtained on an Illumina HiSeq 2500. TCRdb passed the public sequencing reads through fastp at Q25 and MiXCR, retaining productive beta sequences. Each CDR3 protein gets just one entry, which takes the most common genes and DNA from the rows behind it. This sample lists hundreds of thousands of distinct CDR3 sequences; roughly 8.7% were detected once. Over 15% of the sample is taken by the ten largest. Interpreted using the paper, the treatment or condition label stands for: live attenuated yellow fever vaccine strain. The specimen was PBMCs, collected on the day of the first yellow fever vaccination. Receptors were obtained from a man younger than 35 who received the YFV17D yellow fever vaccine.

The DNA for the CDR3 is TGTGCCAGCAGCAACTGGAAGACAGGGGCTGGAAACACCATATATTTT. Amino acid sequence: CASSNWKTGAGNTIYF. The chain combines TRBV5-5 with TRBJ1-3, with 8 bases fitting TRBD1. CDR3 length equals 16 residues. The V segment lost 4 bases and the J segment 2 bases; nucleotides outside the gene matches: 8. CDR1 and CDR2 from the germline V gene are SGHKS and YYEKEE (reference sequence).

Only a few counts were recorded for this clonotype. This chain links TRBV11-2 with TRBJ1-2, with D possibly being TRBD1 (5 bases). Trimming removed 6 bases at V and 7 bases at J, with 18 bases between. Per the germline V gene, CDR1 is SGHAT and CDR2 is FQNNGV. The CDR3 spans 14 residues. The CDR3 sequence: CASRLPGAPGGYTF. As DNA, the CDR3 is TGTGCCAGCAGGTTACCCGGGGCCCCGGGTGGCTACACCTTC.

The CDR3 sequence: CSVERRGGPDEQFF. The CDR3 DNA is TGCAGCGTTGAAAGGCGGGGGGGCCCCGATGAGCAGTTCTTC. The chain has TRBV29-1 and TRBJ2-1; 9 bases match TRBD2. The trim removed 2 bases at V and 8 bases at J, leaving 7 bases unmatched. The CDR3 totals 14 residues. Germline CDR1 is SQVTM and CDR2 is ANQGSEA.

This clonotype was counted only a few times. The V call is TRBV4-2, the J call TRBJ2-7; D unresolved. The germline V gene has CDR1 LGHNA and CDR2 YNFKEQ. Trimming removed 1 base from V and 3 bases from J, with 7 bases in between. This CDR3 region has 13 residues. CDR3 sequence: CASSQAPSYEQYF. The CDR3 bases are TGTGCCAGCAGCCAAGCGCCTAGCTACGAGCAGTACTTC.

A few counts support this clonotype. The rearrangement joins TRBV7-9 to TRBJ2-1; 7 nucleotides align to TRBD2. J gave up 5 bases and V 3 bases, and 13 bases lay outside the gene matches. Germline V gene sequence: CDR1 SEHNR, CDR2 FQNEAQ (reference sequence). The CDR3 has 17 residues. The DNA for the CDR3 is TGTGCCAGCAGCTTTCCCCCGGCGGGACGGGGGGACAATGAGCAGTTCTTC. This gives the protein CASSFPPAGRGDNEQFF.

This clonotype was counted ten times or more. The chain is built from TRBV5-1 and TRBJ1-2, with D possibly TRBD1 on 5 matching bases. The CDR3 length is 17 residues. The germline gives CDR1 SGHRS, CDR2 YFSETQ. Trimming removed 2 bases from V and 4 bases from J, with 21 bases in between. In DNA form, the CDR3 reads TGCGCCAGCAGCTTTCTCGGAGGGATCACGGGACTCTATGGCTACACCTTC. It is translated as CASSFLGGITGLYGYTF. The full variable domain, rest sourced from reference TRBV5-1 and TRBJ1-2, is KAGVTQTPRYLIKTRGQQVTLSCSPISGHRSVSWYQQTPGQGLQFLFEYFSETQRNKGNFPGRFSGRQFSNSRSEMNVSTLELGDSALYLCASSFLGGITGLYGYTFGSGTRLTVV.

CDR3 nucleotide sequence: TGCGCCAGCAGTAGCGCCTCTCAGGGGTCCGGGGAGCTGTTTTTT. It translates to CASSSASQGSGELFF. The V and J genes are TRBV10-2 and TRBJ2-2; D is possibly TRBD1 (6 bases). The V end was cut by 5 bases, the J end by 6 bases, with 16 bases between. CDR3 length equals 15 residues. Germline V lookup: CDR1 WSHSY, CDR2 SAAADI.

The gene calls are TRBV13 and TRBJ1-1, with D unresolved. V shed 5 bases and J shed 8 bases, with 12 bases lying between them. The CDR3 has 12 amino acids. CDR1 PRHDT and CDR2 FYEKMQ come from the germline V gene (reference sequence). The CDR3 nucleotides are TGTGCCAGCAGCCACAGACCGGTGGAAGCTTTCTTT. It translates to CASSHRPVEAFF.

This clonotype was observed many times. V and J are TRBV30 and TRBJ2-5; no reliable D call. Trimming removed 2 bases from V and 5 bases from J, with 9 bases in between. Germline CDR1 GTSNPN, CDR2 SVGIG (reference sequence). CDR3 length: 12 residues. CDR3 in amino acids: CAWSPWLETQYF. The CDR3 coding sequence is TGTGCCTGGAGTCCCTGGTTGGAGACCCAGTACTTC. Full variable domain (missing parts from reference TRBV30 and TRBJ2-5): SQTIHQWPATLVQPVGSPLSLECTVEGTSNPNLYWYRQAAGRGLQLLFYSVGIGQISSEVPQNLSASRPQDRQFILSSKKLLLSDSGFYLCAWSPWLETQYFGPGTRLLVL.

This rearrangement joins TRBV20-1 to TRBJ2-3; 13 nucleotides line up with TRBD2. Trimming took 3 bases from V and 3 from J; bases not matched to a gene: 9. The CDR3 is 17 residues long. Germline lookup yields CDR1 DFQATT and CDR2 SNEGSKA (reference sequence). Here the CDR3 reads CSASPLTSGGGTDTQYF. In DNA form, the CDR3 reads TGCAGTGCTAGCCCCCTCACTAGCGGGGGGGGAACAGATACGCAGTATTTT.

CDR3 in amino acids: CASSYGRIPTYEQYF. CDR3 in DNA: TGTGCCAGCAGTTACGGACGGATCCCCACCTACGAGCAGTACTTC. This chain joins TRBV6-5 and TRBJ2-7; D gene ambiguous. The germline V and J ends were trimmed by 2 bases and 2 bases, with 13 bases remaining between them. The CDR3 consists of 15 residues. The germline V gene encodes CDR1 MNHEY and CDR2 SVGAGI.

V gene TRBV6-2 or TRBV6-3 combines with J gene TRBJ2-7, with a weak D call TRBD1 (5 bases). The CDR3 runs 12 residues. Trimming stripped 6 bases from V and 6 bases from J, with 12 bases between. Germline V gene data show CDR1 as MNHEY and CDR2 as SVGEGT. CDR3: CASSLGVSEQYV. The CDR3 DNA is TGTGCCAGCAGCTTAGGGGTTAGCGAGCAGTACGTC.

This clonotype showed up many times. The CDR3 reads CASSFGTGGAKNIQYF. CDR3 coding DNA: TGTGCCAGCAGCTTTGGGACTGGGGGGGCCAAAAACATTCAGTACTTC. The rearrangement joins TRBV5-4 to TRBJ2-4; possibly TRBD2 for D (6 bases). Germline CDR1 SGHNT, CDR2 YYREEE (reference sequence). CDR3 length: 16 residues. V dropped 2 bases and J dropped 1 base, with 13 bases sitting between them.

This clonotype was found many times. The chain combines TRBV6-2 or TRBV6-3 with TRBJ2-7, with D maybe TRBD2 (5 bases). The CDR3 totals 13 residues. Germline V gene lookup returns CDR1 MNHEY and CDR2 SVGEGT. Deletions cut 10 bases from V and 0 bases from J, with 13 bases between. The CDR3 coding sequence is TGTGCCACCGAGGGTATCGGCTCCTACGAGCAGTACTTC. Its protein product is CATEGIGSYEQYF.

The chain has TRBV5-1 and TRBJ2-7; 8 bases align to TRBD1. Germline CDR1 reads SGHRS; CDR2 reads YFSETQ. This CDR3 contains 14 residues. V lost 0 bases, J lost 6 bases, and 5 bases stayed unmatched. The CDR3 region is CASSLVQGAGEQYV. The CDR3 DNA is TGCGCCAGCAGCTTGGTTCAGGGGGCCGGCGAGCAGTACGTC.